This T cell receptor beta chain derives from a study of blood T cell repertoires in COVID-19. Study summary: Samples of COVID-19 (acute and convalescent) were obtained from the United States, Italy and Spain.

Some clones are missing from TCRdb's copy, which holds only in-frame ones; the method was immunoSEQ multiplex PCR. The sample shows a few hundred thousand clones, roughly nine tenths of them seen only once. Notes on this clone: The junction departs from the called germline gene at one end, perhaps through a read error.

CDR1 and CDR2 from the germline V gene are SGHTA and FQGTGA. This CDR3 has 13 residues. The chain recombines TRBV7-3 with TRBJ2-5; possible D gene TRBD2, 6 bases. Sequenced sample: peripheral blood. The TCR comes from a woman aged 55-69 years with COVID-19, enrolled during active disease. The CDR3 protein is CASSVTSTGTQYF. The CDR3 DNA reads as TGTGCCAGCAGCGTAACTAGCACGGGGACCCAGTACTTC. Together with reference TRBV7-3 and TRBJ2-5, the CDR3 gives the full variable domain: GAGVSQTPSNKVTEKGKYVELRCDPISGHTALYWYRQSLGQGPEFLIYFQGTGAADDSGLPNDRFFAVRPEGSVSTLKIQRTERGDSAVYLCASSVTSTGTQYFGPGTRLLVL.